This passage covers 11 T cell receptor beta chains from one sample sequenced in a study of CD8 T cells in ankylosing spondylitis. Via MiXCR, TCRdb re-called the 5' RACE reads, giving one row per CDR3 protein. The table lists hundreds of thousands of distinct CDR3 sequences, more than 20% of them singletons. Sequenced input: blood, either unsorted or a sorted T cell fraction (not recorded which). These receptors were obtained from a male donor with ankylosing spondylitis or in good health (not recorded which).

In nucleotides, the CDR3 is TGTGCCAGCAGCGAAGTGGGGGACGCCTACCTCGGGGAGACCCAGTACTTC. It encodes CASSEVGDAYLGETQYF. The chain combines TRBV9 with TRBJ2-5; D assignment may be TRBD1 or TRBD2 (5 bases each). V lost 3 bases and J 5 bases, leaving 23 bases between the germline ends. The germline CDR1 and CDR2 sequences are SGDLS and YYNGEE. CDR3 length equals 17 residues.

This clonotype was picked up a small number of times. This chain's CDR3 is CASSPQTRHDGHTQYF. The CDR3 nucleotides are TGTGCCAGCAGTCCCCAAACTAGGCATGACGGTCATACGCAGTATTTT. The rearrangement joins TRBV12-3 or TRBV12-4 to TRBJ2-3, with D possibly matching TRBD2 (5 bases). V lost 5 bases, J lost 7 bases, and 22 bases lay in between. The CDR3 sequence is 16 residues long.

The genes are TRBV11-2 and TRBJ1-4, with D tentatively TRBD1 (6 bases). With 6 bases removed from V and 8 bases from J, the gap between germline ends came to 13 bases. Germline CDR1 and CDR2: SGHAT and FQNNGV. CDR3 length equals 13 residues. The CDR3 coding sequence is TGTGCCAGCAGGGTAGGGGGAGGGGAAAAACTGTTTTTT. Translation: CASRVGGGEKLFF.

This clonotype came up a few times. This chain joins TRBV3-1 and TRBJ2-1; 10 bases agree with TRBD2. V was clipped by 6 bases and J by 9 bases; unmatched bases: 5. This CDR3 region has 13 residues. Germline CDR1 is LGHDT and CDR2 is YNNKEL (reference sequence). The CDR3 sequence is CASRPGLAREQFF. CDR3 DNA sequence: TGTGCCAGCAGACCGGGACTAGCGCGTGAGCAGTTCTTC.

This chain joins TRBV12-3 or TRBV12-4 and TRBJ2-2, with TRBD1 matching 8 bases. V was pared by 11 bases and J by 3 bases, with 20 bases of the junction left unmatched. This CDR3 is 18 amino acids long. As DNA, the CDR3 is TGTGCCTTCAGTTTAAGGGGAGCCAGGGGGCGAGACACCGGGGAGCTGTTTTTT. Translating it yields CAFSLRGARGRDTGELFF.

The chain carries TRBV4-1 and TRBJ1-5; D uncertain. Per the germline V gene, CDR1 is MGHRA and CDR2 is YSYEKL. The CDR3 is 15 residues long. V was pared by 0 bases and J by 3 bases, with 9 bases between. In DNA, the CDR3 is TGCGCCAGCAGCCAAGATTCTGGCTTCAATCAGCCCCAGCATTTT. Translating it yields CASSQDSGFNQPQHF.

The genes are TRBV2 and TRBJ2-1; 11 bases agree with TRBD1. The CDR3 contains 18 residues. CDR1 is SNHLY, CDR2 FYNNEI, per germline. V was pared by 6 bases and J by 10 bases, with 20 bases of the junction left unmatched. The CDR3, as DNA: TGTGCCAGCAGCCCCGGGACAGGGGGGGATTTGGATGGGGGAGAGCAGTTCTTC. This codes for CASSPGTGGDLDGGEQFF.

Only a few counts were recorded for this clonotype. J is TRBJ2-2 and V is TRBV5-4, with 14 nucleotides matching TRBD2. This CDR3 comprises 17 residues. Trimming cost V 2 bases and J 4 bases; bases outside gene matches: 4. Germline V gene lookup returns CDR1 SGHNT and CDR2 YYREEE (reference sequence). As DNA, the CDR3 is TGTGCCAGCAGCTTAGGGACTAGCGGGGGACCCACCGGGGAGCTGTTTTTT. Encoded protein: CASSLGTSGGPTGELFF. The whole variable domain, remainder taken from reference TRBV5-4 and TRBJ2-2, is ETGVTQSPTHLIKTRGQQVTLRCSSQSGHNTVSWYQQALGQGPQFIFQYYREEENGRGNFPPRFSGLQFPNYSSELNVNALELDDSALYLCASSLGTSGGPTGELFFGEGSRLTVL.

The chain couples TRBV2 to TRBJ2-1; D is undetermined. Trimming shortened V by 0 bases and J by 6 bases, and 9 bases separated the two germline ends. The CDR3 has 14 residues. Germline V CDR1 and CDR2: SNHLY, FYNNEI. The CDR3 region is CASSEAPWGNEQFF. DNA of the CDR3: TGTGCCAGCAGTGAAGCGCCGTGGGGCAATGAGCAGTTCTTC.

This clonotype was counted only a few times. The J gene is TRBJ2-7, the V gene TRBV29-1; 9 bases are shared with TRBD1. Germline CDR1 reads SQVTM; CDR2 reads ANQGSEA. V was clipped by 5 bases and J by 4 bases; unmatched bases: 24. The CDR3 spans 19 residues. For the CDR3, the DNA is TGCAGCGTTAATGGAGGGGGACAGGGCGGGAATAAGACCCCGTACGAGCAGTACTTC. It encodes CSVNGGGQGGNKTPYEQYF.

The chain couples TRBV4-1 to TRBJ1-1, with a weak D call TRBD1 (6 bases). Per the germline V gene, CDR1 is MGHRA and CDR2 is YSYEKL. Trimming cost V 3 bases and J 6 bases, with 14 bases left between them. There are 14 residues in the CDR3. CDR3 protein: CASSHGQGLPEAFF. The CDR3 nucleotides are TGCGCCAGCAGCCATGGTCAGGGGTTGCCTGAAGCTTTCTTT.